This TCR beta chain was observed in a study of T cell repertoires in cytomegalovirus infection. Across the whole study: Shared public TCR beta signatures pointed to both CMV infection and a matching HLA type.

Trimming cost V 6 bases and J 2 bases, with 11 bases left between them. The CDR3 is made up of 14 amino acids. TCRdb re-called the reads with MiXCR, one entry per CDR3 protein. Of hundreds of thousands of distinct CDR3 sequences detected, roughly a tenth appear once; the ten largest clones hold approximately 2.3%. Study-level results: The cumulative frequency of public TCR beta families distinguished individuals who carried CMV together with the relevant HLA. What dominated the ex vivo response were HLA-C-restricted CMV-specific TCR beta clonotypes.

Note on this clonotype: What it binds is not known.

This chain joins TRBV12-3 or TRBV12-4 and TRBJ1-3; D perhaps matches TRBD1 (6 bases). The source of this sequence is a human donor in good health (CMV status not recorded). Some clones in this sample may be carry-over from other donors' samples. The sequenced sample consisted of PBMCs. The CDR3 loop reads CASRTGGPGNTIYF. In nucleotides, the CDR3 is TGTGCCAGCAGGACCGGGGGCCCTGGAAACACCATATATTTT.